Listed below are T cell receptor beta chains from one sample, sequenced in a study of shared clonotypes between healthy human individuals. Using immunoSEQ multiplex PCR, the repertoire was profiled, and TCRdb retains in-frame clones only, with some absent. The sample lists some 2,500,000 clones, 85% to 95% occurring once. The sequencing sample was made of naive CD4+ T cells from PBMCs. These TCRs come from a man aged 18 to 29 in good health. Some clones in this sample may be carry-over from other donors' samples. Each CDR3 is given with its conserved first and last residue. The D gene is left open where the match is weak. Only some rows state a clone size, as once, few, many or a class for expanded clones.

size	D	V	J	DNA	CDR3
-	TRBD2	TRBV5-1	TRBJ2-5	TGCGCCAGCAGCTTTCAGGCTAGCGGCCAAGAGACCCAGTACTTC	CASSFQASGQETQYF
-	-	TRBV4-3	TRBJ2-7	TGCGCCAGCAGCCAAGATAGGGCTGACGAGCAGTACTTC	CASSQDRADEQYF
-	-	TRBV5-1	TRBJ1-2	TGCGCCAGCAGCTTGGATGTGGCAGCCAACTATGGCTACACCTTC	CASSLDVAANYGYTF
-	TRBD1	TRBV6-5	TRBJ2-2	TGTGCCAGCAGTTACGAACAGGGGTTCACCGGGGAGCTGTTTTTT	CASSYEQGFTGELFF
-	TRBD1	TRBV4-1	TRBJ2-1	TGCGCCAGCAGCCAAGGGTCCAAGGGGGCGAAGTTCTTC	CASSQGSKGAKFF
-	-	TRBV5-1	TRBJ1-4	TGCGCCAGCAGCTTGGTTCAGGGAACTAATGAAAAACTGTTTTTT	CASSLVQGTNEKLFF
-	-	TRBV28	TRBJ1-3	TGTGCCAGCAGTTCCCCGTCGGGGGGTGGAAACACCATATATTTT	CASSSPSGGGNTIYF
-	-	TRBV7-7	TRBJ2-7	TGTGCCAGCAGCTTAGCCGACAGCTACGAGCAGTACTTC	CASSLADSYEQYF
-	-	TRBV28	TRBJ2-6	TGTGCCGTATGGGGGCGCTCTGGGGCCAACGTCCTGACTTTC	CAVWGRSGANVLTF
-	-	TRBV5-1	TRBJ2-3	TGCGCCAGCAGCAATTCCGGGACATGGAGCACAGATACGCAGTATTTT	CASSNSGTWSTDTQYF
-	-	TRBV4-1	TRBJ2-3	TGCGCCAGCAGCCAAGCGGAGGCGCAGTATTTT	CASSQAEAQYF
-	TRBD1	TRBV29-1	TRBJ2-1	TGCAGCGTCGGACGACAGGGGAATGAGCAGTTCTTC	CSVGRQGNEQFF
-	TRBD2	TRBV27	TRBJ2-7	TGTGCCAGCACTCTCTCCCCACTGCAGCGGGGGGGGTCTACCTACGAGCAGTACTTC	CASTLSPLQRGGSTYEQYF
-	-	TRBV5-8	TRBJ1-5	TGTGCCTCAACCGCGTATATCTCCCAATATAGCAATCAGCCCCAGCATTTT	CASTAYISQYSNQPQHF
-	-	TRBV11-2	TRBJ1-4	TGTGCCAGCAGCTCTACCTTCGGGGGTCGTGAAAAACTGTTTTTT	CASSSTFGGREKLFF
-	-	TRBV28	TRBJ1-4	TGTGCCAGCAGTTTGTCAGATCCGGGAACTAATGAAAAACTGTTTTTT	CASSLSDPGTNEKLFF
-	-	TRBV27	TRBJ2-3	TGTGCCAGCAGTTTCGCCGCCAGGGCATCGGATACGCAGTATTTT	CASSFAARASDTQYF
-	TRBD2	TRBV2	TRBJ2-3	TGTGCCAGCACGGGAGGGGCCACAGATACGCAGTATTTT	CASTGGATDTQYF
-	-	TRBV5-1	TRBJ1-3	TGCGCCAGCAGCTTGGTAGGGACCTCTGGAAACACCATATATTTT	CASSLVGTSGNTIYF
-	-	TRBV28	TRBJ2-7	TGTGCCAGCAGGTTGGGTGGACTGCGGGATGACGAGCAGTACTTC	CASRLGGLRDDEQYF
-	-	TRBV2	TRBJ2-3	TGTGCCAGCAGGCAGGGGGGAGTCGGCACAGATACGCAGTATTTT	CASRQGGVGTDTQYF
-	-	TRBV28	TRBJ1-1	TGTGCCAGCTTACGAACCGGGGGGGAAGCTTTCTTT	CASLRTGGEAFF
-	-	TRBV28	TRBJ2-5	TGTGCCAGCAGTACACAAACAGGGAGGTTCGGGGAGACCCAGTACTTC	CASSTQTGRFGETQYF
-	-	TRBV19	TRBJ1-2	TGTGCCAGTAGTATACTTTGGGGGCTCGACTATGGCTACACCTTC	CASSILWGLDYGYTF
-	TRBD1	TRBV11-2	TRBJ2-7	TGTGCCAGCAGGGGGGACAGGGGTCTCTACGAGCAGTACTTC	CASRGDRGLYEQYF
once	-	TRBV29-1	TRBJ1-2	TGCAGCGTTTACGACGCAGCTAACTATGGCTACACCTTC	CSVYDAANYGYTF
-	-	TRBV6-5	TRBJ2-1	TGTGCCAGCAGTTACTCCGACGGTGCCGGATACAATGAGCAGTTCTTC	CASSYSDGAGYNEQFF
-	-	TRBV30	TRBJ1-3	TGTGCCTGGAGAGGGGGTGCCTCTGGAAACACCATATATTTT	CAWRGGASGNTIYF
-	-	TRBV2	TRBJ2-2	TGTGCCAGCAGTGTATCTGGGGAGCTGTTTTTT	CASSVSGELFF